Listed below are T cell receptor beta chains from one sample, sequenced in a study of regulatory T cells in long-lasting Graves disease. TCRdb called the multiplex PCR reads again in MiXCR, with one record for every CDR3 protein. Of about 560,000 distinct CDR3 sequences in the sample, 15% to 20% were seen once. This sample also belongs to another study, concerning T cells in Graves' hyperthyroidism and ophthalmopathy.

The material was peripheral blood mononuclear cells (PBMCs), obtained at new diagnosis, from a patient treated with antithyroid drugs. These TCRs come from a man younger than 35 with Graves disease. Each CDR3 is given with its conserved first and last residue. Fields, in order: J gene, V gene, clone size, D gene, CDR3 protein, CDR3 DNA. A D gene is named only where the DNA matches it firmly. A row's size may be missing; if present it is once, few, many or a size class.

TRBJ1-3	TRBV7-9	.	.	CASSVHRASGNTIYF	TGTGCCAGCAGCGTACACAGGGCCTCTGGAAACACCATATATTTT
TRBJ2-1	TRBV29-1	.	.	CSASDSSSSYNEQFF	TGCAGCGCCAGCGACTCCTCGAGCTCCTACAATGAGCAGTTCTTC
TRBJ1-1	TRBV2	many	.	CASSEADGAFF	TGTGCCAGCAGTGAAGCCGACGGAGCTTTCTTT
TRBJ2-7	TRBV20-1	.	.	CSVTRPMSSYEQYF	TGCAGTGTGACTAGGCCGATGAGCTCCTACGAGCAGTACTTC
TRBJ2-7	TRBV7-2	many	TRBD2	CASSTGLAGLYEQYF	TGTGCCAGCAGCACGGGACTAGCGGGACTCTACGAGCAGTACTTC
TRBJ2-7	TRBV27	many	TRBD2	CASTPGTSVGEQYF	TGTGCCAGCACCCCAGGGACTAGCGTTGGCGAGCAGTACTTC
TRBJ2-7	TRBV18	few	TRBD1	CASSPLSPGTGSPEQYF	TGTGCCAGCTCACCACTTAGCCCCGGGACAGGCTCTCCCGAGCAGTACTTC
TRBJ2-3	TRBV6-1	few	.	CASRAGESGTQYF	TGTGCCAGCAGGGCCGGGGAGTCGGGTACGCAGTATTTT
TRBJ2-3	TRBV25-1	few	TRBD2	CASSTRTSGSTDTQYF	TGTGCCAGCAGTACACGGACTAGCGGGTCCACAGATACGCAGTATTTT
TRBJ2-1	TRBV4-1	.	.	CASSQDKGQGQFF	TGCGCCAGCAGCCAAGATAAGGGTCAGGGGCAGTTCTTC
TRBJ2-7	TRBV20-1	many	.	CSARIPGSSYEQYF	TGCAGTGCTAGAATCCCCGGCAGCTCCTACGAGCAGTACTTC
TRBJ2-3	TRBV6-2/TRBV6-3	few	.	CASSYPRDTDTQYF	TGTGCCAGCAGTTACCCCAGGGACACAGATACGCAGTATTTT
TRBJ2-1	TRBV19	few	.	CASSIDGEGYYNEQFF	TGTGCCAGTAGTATAGATGGTGAGGGATACTACAATGAGCAGTTCTTC
TRBJ2-1	TRBV2	few	TRBD2	CATMTSGTRAFF	TGTGCCACGATGACTAGCGGGACCCGGGCGTTCTTC
TRBJ1-2	TRBV29-1	.	TRBD1	CSDRQGAGYTF	TGCAGCGACAGACAGGGAGCTGGCTACACCTTC
TRBJ1-2	TRBV27	many	.	CASSSVPGGYTF	TGTGCCAGCAGTTCGGTCCCAGGGGGCTACACCTTC
TRBJ2-3	TRBV12-5	.	.	CASGQFTDTRYF	TGTGCTAGTGGTCAGTTCACAGATACGCGGTATTTT
TRBJ2-3	TRBV5-4	many	.	CASSWRGDPTDTQYF	TGTGCCAGCAGCTGGAGAGGGGACCCCACAGATACGCAGTATTTT
TRBJ2-7	TRBV7-7	many	TRBD1	CASIVARDRGREEQYF	TGTGCTAGCATTGTCGCTCGGGACAGGGGGCGGGAGGAGCAGTACTTC
TRBJ2-7	TRBV10-2	many	.	CASRPNRVSYEQYF	TGCGCCAGCAGACCCAACAGGGTCTCCTACGAGCAGTACTTC
TRBJ2-5	TRBV6-1	many	TRBD2	CASSTPSSGKETQYF	TGTGCCAGCAGTACCCCGTCGAGCGGGAAAGAGACCCAGTACTTC
TRBJ2-7	TRBV13	.	TRBD1	CASSMTGAYEQYF	TGTGCCAGCAGCATGACAGGGGCTTACGAGCAGTACTTC
TRBJ1-4	TRBV20-1	few	.	CSASEGEINEKLFF	TGCAGTGCTAGCGAGGGAGAGATTAATGAAAAACTGTTTTTT
TRBJ2-7	TRBV27	.	.	CASSFRGGIYEQYF	TGTGCCAGCAGTTTTAGAGGGGGTATCTACGAGCAGTACTTC
TRBJ1-6	TRBV27	.	.	CASSLLGGRYSPLHF	TGTGCCAGCAGTTTATTGGGCGGGAGATATTCACCCCTCCACTTT
TRBJ1-1	TRBV25-1	.	.	CASSVVRTRRTEAFF	TGTGCCAGCAGTGTAGTCCGGACAAGGAGGACTGAAGCTTTCTTT
TRBJ2-7	TRBV6-1	.	.	CASRDPQGQGSYEQYF	TGTGCCAGCAGGGACCCACAGGGCCAGGGCTCCTACGAGCAGTACTTC
TRBJ1-1	TRBV28	once	.	CASRGIGVKLNTEAFF	TGTGCCAGCAGGGGGATAGGGGTGAAATTGAACACTGAAGCTTTCTTT
TRBJ1-6	TRBV7-3	.	TRBD1	CASSLGSGTGTSPLHF	TGTGCCAGCAGCTTGGGGTCCGGGACAGGGACATCACCCCTCCACTTT
TRBJ2-3	TRBV5-1	many	TRBD2	CASSYQTSGSGDTQYF	TGCGCCAGCAGCTACCAGACTAGCGGGAGTGGAGATACGCAGTATTTT